This entry lists 10 T cell receptor beta chains sequenced from one sample in a study of T cell repertoires in cytomegalovirus infection. These receptors' targets are unknown. TCRdb itself ran the reads through MiXCR, one entry per CDR3 protein. This sample yields about 830,000 distinct CDR3 sequences, of which about 33% are seen a single time; 9.5% to 15% belongs to the top ten. The sequences come from cultured CD8+ T cells from PBMCs, collected from culture after CMV antigen stimulation. The origin of the receptors is a human donor in good health (CMV status not recorded). Some clones in this sample may be carry-over from other donors' samples.

The chain couples TRBV6-1 to TRBJ2-7, with D maybe TRBD1 (5 bases). Germline CDR1 and CDR2: MNHNS and SASEGT. The CDR3 has 12 amino acids. V lost 3 bases and J 2 bases, leaving 5 bases between the germline ends. Here the CDR3 reads CASSEGPYEQYF. The CDR3 DNA reads TGTGCCAGCAGTGAGGGGCCCTACGAGCAGTACTTC.

This clonotype was picked up a small number of times. The V call is TRBV5-6, the J call TRBJ1-2; TRBD1 is a possible D gene (5 bases). CDR3 size: 14 residues. The V gene's germline CDR1 is SGHDT and CDR2 YYEEEE. V was trimmed by 1 base and J by 5 bases, leaving 12 bases between them. CDR3 in DNA: TGTGCCAGCAGCTTGTCTCGGACAACTTATGGCTACACCTTC. Amino acid sequence: CASSLSRTTYGYTF. Combining the CDR3 with reference TRBV5-6 and TRBJ1-2 gives the whole variable domain DAGVTQSPTHLIKTRGQQVTLRCSPKSGHDTVSWYQQALGQGPQFIFQYYEEEERQRGNFPDRFSGHQFPNYSSELNVNALLLGDSALYLCASSLSRTTYGYTFGSGTRLTVV.

This clonotype showed up many times. V gene TRBV7-2 combines with J gene TRBJ1-6; 9 bases line up with TRBD1. Germline trimming cut 0 bases from V and 10 bases from J; bases unmatched to any gene: 10. Germline assignment: CDR1 SGHTA and CDR2 FQGNSA. CDR3 length: 17 amino acids. The CDR3 sequence is CASSLAITGGLGSPLHF. CDR3 DNA: TGTGCCAGCAGCTTAGCGATTACAGGGGGCCTAGGCTCACCCCTCCACTTT. Looking up the rest from reference TRBV7-2 and TRBJ1-6 gives the full variable domain: GAGVSQSPSNKVTEKGKDVELRCDPISGHTALYWYRQSLGQGLEFLIYFQGNSAPDKSGLPSDRFSAERTGGSVSTLTIQRTQQEDSAVYLCASSLAITGGLGSPLHFGNGTRLTVT.

The chain joins TRBV5-6 to TRBJ1-4; no clear D gene. Germline CDR1 reads SGHDT; CDR2 reads YYEEEE. The V gene lost 4 bases and the J gene lost 8 bases, with 18 bases spanning the gap. The CDR3 length is 15 residues. This CDR3 is CASSTRRIEEEKLFF. The CDR3 nucleotides read TGTGCCAGCAGCACCCGACGGATAGAGGAGGAAAAACTGTTTTTT.

V is TRBV11-2 and J is TRBJ2-7, with D unresolved. The CDR3 is made up of 12 amino acids. Germline V CDR1 and CDR2: SGHAT, FQNNGV. V was cut by 5 bases and J by 2 bases, with 7 bases left in between. The CDR3, as DNA: TGTGCCAGCAGCCCTGAAACCTACGAGCAGTACTTC. Translated: CASSPETYEQYF.

In the case of this clonotype: The junction departs from the called germline gene at one end, perhaps through a read error. This chain connects TRBV6-5 to TRBJ2-1, with 9 nucleotides matching TRBD1. The germline CDR1 and CDR2 sequences are MNHEY and SVGAGI. The CDR3 is made up of 12 amino acids. CDR3 protein: CASSYDGDRAIF. Written as DNA, the CDR3 is TGTGCCAGCAGTTACGACGGGGACAGGGCTATCTTC.

This clonotype has only one observation. The chain combines TRBV5-4 with TRBJ1-1; D may be TRBD1 (5 bases). Trimming took off 6 bases at V and 0 bases at J, with 12 bases between the two ends. The CDR3 has 14 residues. The germline V gene encodes CDR1 SGHNT and CDR2 YYREEE (reference sequence). CDR3 loop: CASTGAGVNTEAFF. The CDR3 DNA follows: TGTGCCAGCACCGGGGCAGGCGTGAACACTGAAGCTTTCTTT.

The V and J genes are TRBV4-3 and TRBJ2-1; D is perhaps TRBD1 (6 bases). Trimming shortened V by 8 bases and J by 8 bases, and 16 bases separated the two germline ends. The CDR3 has 13 residues. Germline lookup yields CDR1 LGHNA and CDR2 YSLEER. The CDR3 sequence is CASGPTGFDEQFF. The CDR3 DNA reads TGCGCCAGCGGGCCAACAGGGTTCGATGAGCAGTTCTTC.

This clonotype appeared a few times. The chain combines TRBV7-9 with TRBJ1-3; possibly TRBD1 for D (5 bases). The V end lost 10 bases, the J end lost 4 bases, and 11 bases lay between the germline ends. CDR3 length: 12 amino acids. Germline CDR1 and CDR2: SEHNR and FQNEAQ (reference sequence). CDR3 DNA: TGTGCCATCAATTGGGGGGGAAACACCATATATTTT. It codes for CAINWGGNTIYF. Full variable domain (outside the CDR3, taken from reference TRBV7-9 and TRBJ1-3): DTGVSQNPRHKITKRGQNVTFRCDPISEHNRLYWYRQTLGQGPEFLTYFQNEAQLEKSRLLSDRFSAERPKGSFSTLEIQRTEQGDSAMYLCAINWGGNTIYFGEGSWLTVV.

The chain has TRBV7-6 and TRBJ2-2; possible D gene TRBD2, 5 bases. The germline V gene encodes CDR1 SGHVS and CDR2 FNYEAQ. V was cut by 5 bases and J by 0 bases, with 28 bases left in between. This CDR3 has 21 amino acids. The CDR3 coding sequence is TGTGCCAGCAGCCTACTAGAAGCGAGAACAAGGGTCAGGCCGAACACCGGGGAGCTGTTTTTT. This translates into CASSLLEARTRVRPNTGELFF.